This TCR beta chain came from a study of a mutant IDH1 vaccine in newly diagnosed glioma. At the level of the study: Eight vaccinations were given in weeks 1, 3, 5, 7, 11, 15, 19 and 23. The earlier regimen, radiotherapy, temozolomide, or both, was most often both. Study-level results: The study observed vaccine-induced immune responses in 85% to 95% of patients. Apparently unrelated to pseudoprogression were changes in the top peripheral T cell clonotypes.

Using immunoSEQ multiplex PCR, the repertoire was profiled, and TCRdb retains in-frame clones only, with some absent. The sample records some 60,000 clones, just under 90% being singletons. V lost 5 bases to trimming and J lost 2 bases, with 17 bases between them. Germline CDR1 and CDR2: MNHNY and SVGAGI (reference sequence). This CDR3 is built from 16 residues. Stated time point: week 5, during vaccination. The content of each vaccine dose was 300 ug of mutant IDH1 20-mer peptide, and topical imiquimod accompanied it. On this clone: The antigen is unknown.

The receptor was isolated from a woman between 40 and 55 years old with glioma. The V call is TRBV6-6, the J call TRBJ2-3, with a tentative D call TRBD1 (6 bases). The sample in question was PBMCs, obtained from a glioma patient whose treatment included an IDH1 peptide vaccine. The CDR3 region is CASSRGTSRNTDTQYF. DNA for the CDR3: TGTGCCAGCAGTAGGGGGACCTCCCGGAACACAGATACGCAGTATTTT.